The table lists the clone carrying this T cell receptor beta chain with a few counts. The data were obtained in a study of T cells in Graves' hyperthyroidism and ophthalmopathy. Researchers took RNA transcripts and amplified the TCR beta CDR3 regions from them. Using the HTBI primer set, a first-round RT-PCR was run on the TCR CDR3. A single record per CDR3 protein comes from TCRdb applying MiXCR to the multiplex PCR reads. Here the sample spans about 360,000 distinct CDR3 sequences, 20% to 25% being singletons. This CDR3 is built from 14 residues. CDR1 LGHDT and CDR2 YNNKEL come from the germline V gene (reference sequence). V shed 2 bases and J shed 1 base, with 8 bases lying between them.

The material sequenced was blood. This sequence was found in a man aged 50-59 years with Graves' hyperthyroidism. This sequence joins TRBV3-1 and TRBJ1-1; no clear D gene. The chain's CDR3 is CASSQSGPNTEAFF. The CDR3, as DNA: TGTGCCAGCAGCCAATCGGGCCCGAACACTGAAGCTTTCTTT.